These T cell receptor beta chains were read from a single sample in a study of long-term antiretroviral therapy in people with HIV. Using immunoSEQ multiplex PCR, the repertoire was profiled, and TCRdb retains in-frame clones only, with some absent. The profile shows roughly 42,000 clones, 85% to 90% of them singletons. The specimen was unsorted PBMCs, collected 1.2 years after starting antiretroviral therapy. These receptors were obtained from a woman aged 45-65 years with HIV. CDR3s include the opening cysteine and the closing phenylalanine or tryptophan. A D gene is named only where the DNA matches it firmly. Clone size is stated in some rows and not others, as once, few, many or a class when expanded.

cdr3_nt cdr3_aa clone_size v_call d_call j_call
TGCGCCAGCCCCAGACAGGGGAAGGTCAAGAAGTGTGGCTACACCTTC CASPRQGKVKKCGYTF few TRBV10-1 TRBD1 TRBJ1-2
TGCAGCGTTGACTCAGGGGGGAACACTGAAGCTTTCTTT CSVDSGGNTEAFF . TRBV29-1 TRBD1 TRBJ1-1
TGTGCCAGCAGCTATATCCGGGGGCGGATGGGTTCACCCCTCCACTTT CASSYIRGRMGSPLHF few TRBV11-2 . TRBJ1-6
TGTGCCAGCCCAAGTGGGGTTTTCTATGGCTACACCTTC CASPSGVFYGYTF . TRBV4-2 . TRBJ1-2
TGTGCCAGCAGCTTAGCTGTCTTGGACTCTGGAAACACCATATATTTT CASSLAVLDSGNTIYF few TRBV7-9 . TRBJ1-3
TGTGCCAGCAGCTTAAGGGACAGAAACAATGAGCAGTTCTTC CASSLRDRNNEQFF . TRBV5-4 TRBD1 TRBJ2-1
TGTGCCAGCAGCTTAGCGTTCCCAACTACAGATACGCAGTATTTT CASSLAFPTTDTQYF . TRBV7-2 . TRBJ2-3
TGTGCCAGCAGCCTCGGGACAACCAACAATCAGCCCCAGCATTTT CASSLGTTNNQPQHF . TRBV11-2 . TRBJ1-5
TGTGCCAGCAGCTTATTTAGAGGGGATACGCAGTATTTT CASSLFRGDTQYF . TRBV7-9 . TRBJ2-3
TGTGCCAGCACCGATGTTACAGGGTTCAATCAGCCCCAGCATTTT CASTDVTGFNQPQHF once TRBV7-2 . TRBJ1-5
TGTGCCAGCAAGCGGGGGGGTAACACCGGGGAGCTGTTTTTT CASKRGGNTGELFF . TRBV2 TRBD2 TRBJ2-2
TGTGCCAGCAGCTCTACTTCGACAGGGCGGAATTCACCCCTCCACTTT CASSSTSTGRNSPLHF . TRBV5-4 TRBD1 TRBJ1-6
TGTGCCAGCAGCCAGGTGGGGCTCTCTGGAAACACCATATATTTT CASSQVGLSGNTIYF . TRBV14 . TRBJ1-3
TGTGCCAGTAGAGGCCGGGACAGGGGGCTTCGCTACGAGCAGTACTTC CASRGRDRGLRYEQYF . TRBV2 TRBD1 TRBJ2-7
TGTGCCAGCAGTGAGCCGGGACAGAACACCGGGGAGCTGTTTTTT CASSEPGQNTGELFF . TRBV2 . TRBJ2-2
TGTGCCAGCAGCTTTCGGGTGGGAGGGTTTGGGAATGAGCAGTTCTTC CASSFRVGGFGNEQFF . TRBV5-5 TRBD2 TRBJ2-1
TGTGCCAGCAGCGTACAGGGGGTCTATAATTCACCCCTCCACTTT CASSVQGVYNSPLHF . TRBV5-6 TRBD1 TRBJ1-6
TGTGCCAGCAGCTTAGATGGGGTATCCCAGCCCCAGCATTTT CASSLDGVSQPQHF . TRBV11-2 . TRBJ1-5
TGTGCCAGCAGCTCGCATATACTCTACGAGCAGTACTTC CASSSHILYEQYF . TRBV5-5 . TRBJ2-7
TGTGCCAGCAGCTCCGGGGGCCTAGCGGGGCGGACCGGGGAGCTGTTTTTT CASSSGGLAGRTGELFF . TRBV5-4 TRBD2 TRBJ2-2
TGTGCCAGCAGCACGGACGGCTACGAGCAGTACTTC CASSTDGYEQYF . TRBV7-8 . TRBJ2-7
TGTGCCAGCAGTTACTTCCTAGCGGGGGGGTCAGATACGCAGTATTTT CASSYFLAGGSDTQYF . TRBV6-5 TRBD2 TRBJ2-3
TGTGTCTCACGGGGGGACAAGACCCAGTACTTC CVSRGDKTQYF . TRBV2 . TRBJ2-5
TGTGCCACCAGCAGAAGAACCCCGGTTGATAAGTATTTT CATSRRTPVDKYF . TRBV15 . TRBJ2-3
TGTGCCAGCAGCCCGGGAGGGGGGGGCCTGAATGAGCAGTTCTTC CASSPGGGGLNEQFF . TRBV9 TRBD2 TRBJ2-1
TGTGCCAGCAGCACTGGACAGCCGGGCTACACCTTC CASSTGQPGYTF . TRBV5-6 . TRBJ1-2
TGTGCCAGCAGCTTGAAGACTAGCGCCCAAGAGACCCAGTACTTC CASSLKTSAQETQYF . TRBV5-4 TRBD2 TRBJ2-5
TGTGCCAGCAGTGTCGACGGGATAGCTAACTATGGCTACACCTTC CASSVDGIANYGYTF . TRBV6-1 . TRBJ1-2
TGTGCCAGCAGTCGTACAGGTTCCTCCTACGAGCAGTACTTC CASSRTGSSYEQYF once TRBV7-2 . TRBJ2-7
TGCGCCAGCAGCCTTTTCTCTGGGGCCAACGTCCTGACTTTC CASSLFSGANVLTF . TRBV4-1 . TRBJ2-6
TGTGCCAGCGCCGAGGGACAGGTGGTTCAGCCCCAGCATTTT CASAEGQVVQPQHF . TRBV2 TRBD1 TRBJ1-5
TGTGCCAGCAGCCAAGTAACAGATGAGGGTATTTTGGGCTACACCTTC CASSQVTDEGILGYTF . TRBV4-2 . TRBJ1-2
TGTGCCAGCAGCTTGGGCCCGGACAGGGGGAACACTGAAGCTTTCTTT CASSLGPDRGNTEAFF . TRBV5-8 TRBD1 TRBJ1-1
TGTGCCGGCCAGCAGGGACAGGAAAAACTGTTTTTT CAGQQGQEKLFF . TRBV30 TRBD1 TRBJ1-4
TGTGCCAGCAGCTCAGGAAAAAAATCTGGGGCCAACGTCCTGACTTTC CASSSGKKSGANVLTF few TRBV11-2 . TRBJ2-6
TGCAGTGCTAACATTCAAGAGACCCAGTACTTC CSANIQETQYF . TRBV20-1 . TRBJ2-5
TGCAGTGCTAGAGTCCTGGAGACCCAGTACTTC CSARVLETQYF . TRBV20-1 . TRBJ2-5
TGTGCCAGCAGCCCCCCACTTTGTGCAGGGAGTTTCGGGGAGAACACTGAAGCTTTCTTT CASSPPLCAGSFGENTEAFF . TRBV7-6 . TRBJ1-1
TGTGCCACCAGCGGAGGACAGGGGTTATATGGCTACACCTTC CATSGGQGLYGYTF . TRBV15 TRBD1 TRBJ1-2
TGCAGTGCTAGAGACACTTTGGGCTACACCTTC CSARDTLGYTF . TRBV20-1 . TRBJ1-2
TGTGCCAGCAACAGGTTCGGGACTAACAACAATGAGCAGTTCTTC CASNRFGTNNNEQFF . TRBV9 TRBD2 TRBJ2-1
TGTGCCAGCAGCTCGGGACAGGGGAACACAGATACGCAGTATTTT CASSSGQGNTDTQYF once TRBV7-8 TRBD1 TRBJ2-3
TGTGCCTGGAGCCGGGACAGGTCATTCCCAAGGAGGCGAACTAATGAAAAACTGTTTTTT CAWSRDRSFPRRRTNEKLFF once TRBV30 TRBD1 TRBJ1-4
TGTGCCAGGCCGACAGATACCAACTATGGCTACACCTTC CARPTDTNYGYTF . TRBV6-5 . TRBJ1-2
TGTGCCAGCAGTCGGACTAGCGGCACAGATACGCAGTATTTT CASSRTSGTDTQYF . TRBV27 TRBD2 TRBJ2-3